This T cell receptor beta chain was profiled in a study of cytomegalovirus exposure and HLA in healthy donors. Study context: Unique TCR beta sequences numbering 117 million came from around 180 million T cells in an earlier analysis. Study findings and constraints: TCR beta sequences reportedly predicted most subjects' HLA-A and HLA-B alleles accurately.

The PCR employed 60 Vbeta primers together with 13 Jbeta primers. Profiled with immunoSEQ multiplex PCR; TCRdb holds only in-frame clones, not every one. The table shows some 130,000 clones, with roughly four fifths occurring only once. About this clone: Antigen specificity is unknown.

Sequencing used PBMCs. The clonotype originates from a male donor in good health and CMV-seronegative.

This CDR3 is CASSYSSEGGYGYTF. The CDR3 coding sequence is TGTGCCAGCAGTTACTCGAGTGAAGGGGGCTATGGCTACACCTTC. The chain is built from TRBV6-6 and TRBJ1-2; possibly TRBD1 for D (6 bases). Looked up from germline, CDR1 is MNHNY and CDR2 is SVGAGI (reference sequence). Trimming cost V 0 bases and J 4 bases, with 12 bases left between them. The CDR3 runs 15 residues.